This T cell receptor beta chain was captured in a study of blood T cell repertoires in COVID-19. Across the study: The cDNA or gDNA used as material had been derived from T cells, B-cell-depleted T cells, or PBMCs.

Participants spanned ages roughly 18 to 95 years and resided in 20 to 30 US areas. The CDR3 totals 15 residues. The ends lost 2 bases at V and 5 bases at J; junction bases unmatched: 8. The germline CDR1 and CDR2 sequences are GTSNPN and SVGIG (reference sequence). Original processing notes: Counts of nucleated cells, estimated from reference gene primer amplification, were obtained. TCRdb keeps only in-frame clones here, not all; method: immunoSEQ multiplex PCR. For V, J and clone size, that table is used; D and trimming come from the DNA. The sample gives 360,000 or so clones, roughly nine tenths of which show up once; approximately 1.5% is in the top ten.

This receptor was obtained from a young woman who had recovered from COVID-19. The chain recombines TRBV30 with TRBJ2-7, with 11 positions matching TRBD1. The specimen sequenced was PBMCs or T cells enriched from blood (not recorded which). CDR3 coding DNA: TGTGCCTGGAGTTCAAAGGGACAGGGGGTTCACGAGCAGTACTTC. This translates into CAWSSKGQGVHEQYF. The complete variable domain, with remaining parts taken from reference TRBV30 and TRBJ2-7, reads SQTIHQWPATLVQPVGSPLSLECTVEGTSNPNLYWYRQAAGRGLQLLFYSVGIGQISSEVPQNLSASRPQDRQFILSSKKLLLSDSGFYLCAWSSKGQGVHEQYFGPGTRLTVT.